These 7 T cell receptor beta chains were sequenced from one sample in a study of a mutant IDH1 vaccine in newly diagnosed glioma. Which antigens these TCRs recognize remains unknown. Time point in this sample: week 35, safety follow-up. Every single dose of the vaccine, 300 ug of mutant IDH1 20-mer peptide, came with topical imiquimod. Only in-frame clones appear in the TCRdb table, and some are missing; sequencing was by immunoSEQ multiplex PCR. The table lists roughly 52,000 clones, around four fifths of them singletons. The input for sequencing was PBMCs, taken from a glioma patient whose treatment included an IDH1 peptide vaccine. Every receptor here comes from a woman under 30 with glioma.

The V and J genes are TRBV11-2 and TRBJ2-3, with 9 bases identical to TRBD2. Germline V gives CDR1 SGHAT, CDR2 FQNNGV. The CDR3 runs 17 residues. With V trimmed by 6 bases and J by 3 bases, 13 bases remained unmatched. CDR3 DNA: TGTGCCAGCAGTTTAAGTTGGCTAGCGGGACTGACAGATACGCAGTATTTT. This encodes CASSLSWLAGLTDTQYF.

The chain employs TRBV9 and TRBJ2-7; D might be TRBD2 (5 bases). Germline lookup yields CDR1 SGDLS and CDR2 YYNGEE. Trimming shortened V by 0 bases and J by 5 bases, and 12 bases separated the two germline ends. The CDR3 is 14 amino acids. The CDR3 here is CASSVGGADNEQYF. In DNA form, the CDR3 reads TGTGCCAGCAGCGTAGGGGGAGCAGACAACGAGCAGTACTTC. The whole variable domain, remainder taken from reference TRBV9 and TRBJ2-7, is DSGVTQTPKHLITATGQRVTLRCSPRSGDLSVYWYQQSLDQGLQFLIQYYNGEERAKGNILERFSAQQFPDLHSELNLSSLELGDSALYFCASSVGGADNEQYFGPGTRLTVT.

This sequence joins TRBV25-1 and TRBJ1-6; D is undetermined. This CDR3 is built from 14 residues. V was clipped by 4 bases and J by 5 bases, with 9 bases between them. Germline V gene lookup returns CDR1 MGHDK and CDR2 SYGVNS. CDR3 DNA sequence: TGTGCCAGCAGTGGACGACTGCATAATTCACCCCTCCACTTT. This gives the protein CASSGRLHNSPLHF. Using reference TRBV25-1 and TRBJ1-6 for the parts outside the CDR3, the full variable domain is EADIYQTPRYLVIGTGKKITLECSQTMGHDKMYWYQQDPGMELHLIHYSYGVNSTEKGDLSSESTVSRIRTEHFPLTLESARPSHTSQYLCASSGRLHNSPLHFGNGTRLTVT.

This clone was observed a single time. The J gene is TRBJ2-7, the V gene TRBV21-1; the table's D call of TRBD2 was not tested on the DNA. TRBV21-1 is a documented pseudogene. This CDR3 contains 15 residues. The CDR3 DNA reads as TGTGCCAGCAGCAAAGAACCTAGCGGGATACCGGAGCAGTACTTC. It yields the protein CASSKEPSGIPEQYF.

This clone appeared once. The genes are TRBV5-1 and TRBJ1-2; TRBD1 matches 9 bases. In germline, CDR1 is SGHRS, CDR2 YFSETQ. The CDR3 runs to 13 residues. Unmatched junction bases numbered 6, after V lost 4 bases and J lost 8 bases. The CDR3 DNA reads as TGCGCCAGCAGCCGGGGACAGGGTAAAGGCTACACCTTC. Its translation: CASSRGQGKGYTF. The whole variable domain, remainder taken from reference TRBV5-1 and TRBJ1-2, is KAGVTQTPRYLIKTRGQQVTLSCSPISGHRSVSWYQQTPGQGLQFLFEYFSETQRNKGNFPGRFSGRQFSNSRSEMNVSTLELGDSALYLCASSRGQGKGYTFGSGTRLTVV.

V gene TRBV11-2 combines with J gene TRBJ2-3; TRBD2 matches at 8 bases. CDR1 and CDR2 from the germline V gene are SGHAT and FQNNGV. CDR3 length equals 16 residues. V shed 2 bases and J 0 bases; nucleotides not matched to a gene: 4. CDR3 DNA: TGTGCCAGCAGCTTAAACGGGAGGGCTAGCACAGATACGCAGTATTTT. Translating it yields CASSLNGRASTDTQYF. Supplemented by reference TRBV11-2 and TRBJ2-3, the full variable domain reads EAGVAQSPRYKIIEKRQSVAFWCNPISGHATLYWYQQILGQGPKLLIQFQNNGVVDDSQLPKDRFSAERLKGVDSTLKIQPAKLEDSAVYLCASSLNGRASTDTQYFGPGTRLTVL.

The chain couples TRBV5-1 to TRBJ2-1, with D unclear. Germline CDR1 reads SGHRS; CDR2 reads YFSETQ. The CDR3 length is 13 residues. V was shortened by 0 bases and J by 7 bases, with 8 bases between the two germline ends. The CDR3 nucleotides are TGCGCCAGCAGCTTGGTCGATGGGAATGAGCAGTTCTTC. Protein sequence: CASSLVDGNEQFF.